What follows are 9 T cell receptor beta chains derived from one specimen sequenced in a study of blood T cell repertoires in COVID-19. Assay used: immunoSEQ multiplex PCR; TCRdb lists only in-frame clones, some missing. This repertoire shows approximately 200,000 clones, 86% found once; its top ten account for more than 7.5%. The specimen was PBMCs or T cells enriched from blood (not recorded which). The receptors here all came from a woman aged 25-40 years who had recovered from COVID-19.

Within the sample, this clone is medium-sized (0.01 to 0.1%). V gene TRBV7-9 combines with J gene TRBJ1-1; D not resolved. The ends were cut back, 5 bases at V and 1 base at J, with 8 bases in the middle. CDR3 length: 13 amino acids. CDR1 is SEHNR, CDR2 FQNEAQ, per germline (reference sequence). CDR3 amino acids: CASSPQENTEAFF. The CDR3 nucleotides read TGTGCCAGCAGCCCTCAGGAGAACACTGAAGCTTTCTTT.

This rearrangement joins TRBV3-1 (or the pseudogene TRBV3-2) to TRBJ2-3, with D perhaps matching TRBD2 (6 bases). The germline CDR1 and CDR2 sequences are LGHDT and YNNKEL (reference sequence). V lost 7 bases and J 2 bases, leaving 22 bases between the germline ends. The CDR3 length is 17 residues. Written as DNA, the CDR3 is TGTGCCAGCACCCGGAATAGCGGAACCAATCTCACAGATACGCAGTATTTT. Encoded protein: CASTRNSGTNLTDTQYF.

This chain connects TRBV6-5 to TRBJ2-7; 7 bases are a match to TRBD1. J gave up 5 bases and V 5 bases, and 6 bases lay outside the gene matches. There are 13 residues in the CDR3. The germline gives CDR1 MNHEY, CDR2 SVGAGI. This CDR3 is CASSRDRVDEQYF. The CDR3 DNA sequence: TGTGCCAGCAGTCGAGACAGGGTGGACGAGCAGTACTTC.

The V call is TRBV9, the J call TRBJ1-4; TRBD1 matches at 8 bases. Germline V gene data show CDR1 as SGDLS and CDR2 as YYNGEE. This CDR3 region has 15 residues. The ends lost 2 bases at V and 5 bases at J; junction bases unmatched: 5. CDR3 DNA sequence: TGTGCCAGCAGCGTCCAGGGGGCGGAGAATGAAAAACTGTTTTTT. Its translation: CASSVQGAENEKLFF.

This clone was seen just once. The chain has TRBV28 and TRBJ1-1, with TRBD1 as a possible D gene (6 bases). Germline V gene sequence: CDR1 MDHEN, CDR2 SYDVKM. Trimming pared 5 bases from V and 0 bases from J, leaving 10 bases between. The CDR3 has 14 residues. CDR3 residues: CASSTGHMNTEAFF. CDR3 DNA sequence: TGTGCCAGCAGTACGGGACACATGAACACTGAAGCTTTCTTT. Full variable domain (outside the CDR3, taken from reference TRBV28 and TRBJ1-1): DVKVTQSSRYLVKRTGEKVFLECVQDMDHENMFWYRQDPGLGLRLIYFSYDVKMKEKGDIPEGYSVSREKKERFSLILESASTNQTSMYLCASSTGHMNTEAFFGQGTRLTVV.

This clone has only one observation. The chain joins TRBV2 to TRBJ1-4, with TRBD1 identical over 10 bases. The CDR3 is 15 amino acids. Germline CDR1 and CDR2: SNHLY and FYNNEI. Trimming removed 7 bases from V and 7 bases from J; junction bases left unmatched: 9. CDR3 DNA: TGTGCCAGCATTGGAAGGGACAGGGGTGGTGAAAAACTGTTTTTT. Protein: CASIGRDRGGEKLFF.

This clone was seen only once. The V gene is TRBV6-5, the J gene TRBJ1-1, with unresolved D. This CDR3 is built from 13 residues. With 6 bases removed from V and 4 bases from J, the gap between germline ends came to 12 bases. CDR1 is MNHEY and CDR2 is SVGAGI in the germline V gene. CDR3 bases: TGTGCCAGCAGGGGTGGCTGGGCCACTGAAGCTTTCTTT. It encodes CASRGGWATEAFF.

The V and J genes are TRBV19 and TRBJ2-5, with D maybe TRBD1 (5 bases). Trimming removed 5 bases at V and 1 base at J, with 14 bases between. This CDR3 spans 15 amino acids. Per germline, CDR1 LNHDA and CDR2 SQIVND (reference sequence). CDR3 sequence (DNA): TGTGCCAGTAGTCCTCCAGGGCGAATCCAAGAGACCCAGTACTTC. It codes for CASSPPGRIQETQYF.

This clone was observed a single time. The chain combines TRBV3-1 (or the pseudogene TRBV3-2) with TRBJ2-3; 14 nucleotides agree with TRBD2. The germline V gene encodes CDR1 LGHDT and CDR2 YNNKEL (reference sequence). The CDR3 runs 17 residues. The J segment lost 7 bases and the V segment lost 2 bases, leaving 8 bases of the junction unmatched. The chain's CDR3 is CASSQLIGTSGSYTQYF. The CDR3 coding sequence is TGTGCCAGCAGCCAACTCATCGGGACTAGCGGGAGTTATACGCAGTATTTT.